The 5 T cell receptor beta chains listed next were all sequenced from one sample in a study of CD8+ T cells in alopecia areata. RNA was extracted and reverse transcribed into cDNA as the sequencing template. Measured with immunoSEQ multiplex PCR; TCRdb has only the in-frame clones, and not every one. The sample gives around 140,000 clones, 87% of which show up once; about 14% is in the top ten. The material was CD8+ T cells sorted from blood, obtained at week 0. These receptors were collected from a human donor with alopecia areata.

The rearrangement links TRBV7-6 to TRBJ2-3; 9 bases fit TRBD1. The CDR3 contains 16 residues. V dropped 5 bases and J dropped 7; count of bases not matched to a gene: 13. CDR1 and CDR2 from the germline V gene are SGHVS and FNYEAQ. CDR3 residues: CASSTPKGQGVNTQYF. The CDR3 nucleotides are TGTGCCAGCAGCACGCCGAAGGGACAGGGCGTAAATACGCAGTATTTT.

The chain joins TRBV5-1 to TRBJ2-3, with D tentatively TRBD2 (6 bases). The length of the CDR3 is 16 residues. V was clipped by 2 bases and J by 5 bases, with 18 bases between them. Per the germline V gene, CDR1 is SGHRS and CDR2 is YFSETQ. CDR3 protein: CASSLLEVGSVDTQYF. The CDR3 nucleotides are TGCGCCAGCAGCTTACTTGAAGTCGGGAGTGTAGATACGCAGTATTTT.

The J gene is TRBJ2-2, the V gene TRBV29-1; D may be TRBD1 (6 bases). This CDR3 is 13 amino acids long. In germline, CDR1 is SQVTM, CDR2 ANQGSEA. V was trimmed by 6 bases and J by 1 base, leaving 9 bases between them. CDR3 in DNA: TGCAGCGTCGGACAGCAGAACACCGGGGAGCTGTTTTTT. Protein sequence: CSVGQQNTGELFF.

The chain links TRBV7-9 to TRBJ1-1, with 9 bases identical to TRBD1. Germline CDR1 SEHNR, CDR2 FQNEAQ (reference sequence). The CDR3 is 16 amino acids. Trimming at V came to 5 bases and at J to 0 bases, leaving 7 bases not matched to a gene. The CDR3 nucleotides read TGTGCCAGCAGCCCTATAGGACAGGGGATGAACACTGAAGCTTTCTTT. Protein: CASSPIGQGMNTEAFF.

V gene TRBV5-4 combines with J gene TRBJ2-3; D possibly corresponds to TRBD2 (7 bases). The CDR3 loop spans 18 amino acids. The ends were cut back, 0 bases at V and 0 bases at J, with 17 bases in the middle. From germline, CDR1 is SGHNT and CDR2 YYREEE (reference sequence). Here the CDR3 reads CASSLVGGGPPSTDTQYF. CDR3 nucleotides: TGTGCCAGCAGCTTGGTCGGCGGGGGCCCTCCAAGCACAGATACGCAGTATTTT. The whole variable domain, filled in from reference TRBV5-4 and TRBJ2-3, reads ETGVTQSPTHLIKTRGQQVTLRCSSQSGHNTVSWYQQALGQGPQFIFQYYREEENGRGNFPPRFSGLQFPNYSSELNVNALELDDSALYLCASSLVGGGPPSTDTQYFGPGTRLTVL.